These 25 T cell receptor beta chains originate from one sample sequenced in a study of blood T cell repertoires in COVID-19. Produced via immunoSEQ multiplex PCR; TCRdb's table is partial and in-frame only. The table shows under 250,000 clones, with approximately 88% occurring only once. Sequenced sample: peripheral blood. These receptors came from a man aged 40-49 years with acute or convalescent COVID-19.

This chain connects TRBV21-1 to TRBJ1-1; whether TRBD1, the table's D call, matches the DNA was not checked. TRBV21-1 counts as a pseudogene. The CDR3 length is 15 residues. CDR3 DNA: TGTGCCAGCCGCAAAGTGGCCAGGGGGAGGACTGAAGCTTTCTTT. Amino acid sequence: CASRKVARGRTEAFF.

This clone was picked up a small number of times. The genes are TRBV4-1 and TRBJ1-4, with D perhaps matching TRBD1 (6 bases). The ends were cut back, 6 bases at V and 5 bases at J, with 13 bases in the middle. Germline V gene data show CDR1 as MGHRA and CDR2 as YSYEKL. This CDR3 contains 14 residues. CDR3 in amino acids: CASRAGTPNEKLFF. The CDR3, as DNA: TGCGCCAGCAGGGCCGGGACACCGAATGAAAAACTGTTTTTT.

This chain connects TRBV6-5 to TRBJ1-3, with D possibly matching TRBD1 (6 bases). The length of the CDR3 is 15 residues. Trimming took 6 bases from V and 0 from J, leaving 12 bases between them. The germline gives CDR1 MNHEY, CDR2 SVGAGI. This CDR3 is CASRAGQTSGNTIYF. In nucleotides, the CDR3 is TGTGCCAGCAGGGCAGGACAGACCTCTGGAAACACCATATATTTT.

The chain employs TRBV9 and TRBJ2-5; no reliable D call. Trimming took off 3 bases at V and 2 bases at J, with 11 bases between the two ends. The germline CDR1 and CDR2 sequences are SGDLS and YYNGEE. CDR3 length: 14 residues. CDR3 coding DNA: TGTGCCAGCAGCGCCAATATACGGCAAGAGACCCAGTACTTC. Translating it yields CASSANIRQETQYF.

The V call is TRBV9, the J call TRBJ2-7, with D tentatively TRBD2 (5 bases). The CDR3 is made up of 15 amino acids. Germline-derived CDR1 and CDR2 are SGDLS and YYNGEE. The germline V and J ends were trimmed by 6 bases and 4 bases, with 20 bases remaining between them. The CDR3 bases are TGTGCCAGCACCGTCCAAGAGCGGACCAAGTACGAGCAGTACTTC. As protein: CASTVQERTKYEQYF.

V usage is TRBV5-4 and J usage is TRBJ2-5; TRBD2 is a possible D gene (6 bases). This CDR3 has 13 amino acids. V was cut by 3 bases and J by 3 bases, with 9 bases left in between. CDR1 and CDR2 from the germline V gene are SGHNT and YYREEE (reference sequence). The DNA of the CDR3 is TGTGCCAGCAGCTCTCTAGCGAAAGAGACCCAGTACTTC. This translates into CASSSLAKETQYF.

The rearrangement uses TRBV12-5 and TRBJ2-5; D not certain. Trimming took 6 bases from V and 1 from J, leaving 6 bases between them. In germline, CDR1 is LGHNT, CDR2 FRNRAP. CDR3 length: 12 amino acids. In DNA, the CDR3 is TGTGCTAGTGGCATGCGCCAAGAGACCCAGTACTTC. This encodes CASGMRQETQYF.

The chain joins TRBV11-2 to TRBJ2-7, with TRBD2 matching 11 bases. The CDR3 extends over 15 amino acids. J lost 3 bases, V lost 4 bases, and 5 bases had no gene match. The germline V gene has CDR1 SGHAT and CDR2 FQNNGV. This chain's CDR3 is CASSSTSGGYYEQYF. The CDR3, as DNA: TGTGCCAGCAGCTCCACTAGCGGGGGATACTACGAGCAGTACTTC.

The chain couples TRBV19 to TRBJ1-2; D remains unclear. V was shortened by 5 bases and J by 7 bases, with 11 bases between the two germline ends. The CDR3 length is 12 residues. CDR1 is LNHDA and CDR2 is SQIVND in the germline V gene (reference sequence). CDR3 DNA: TGTGCCAGTAGTCCGGCGGAAATTGGCTACACCTTC. This codes for CASSPAEIGYTF.

The chain is built from TRBV5-8 and TRBJ1-6; the D is unclear. Trimming removed 2 bases at V and 5 bases at J, with 11 bases between. The CDR3 is made up of 15 amino acids. Germline V gene sequence: CDR1 SGHTS, CDR2 YDEGEE. The CDR3 coding sequence is TGTGCCAGCAGCTTTCTGACGACTGATAATTCACCCCTCCACTTT. Translated: CASSFLTTDNSPLHF.

The V call is TRBV15, the J call TRBJ1-5; tentative D call: TRBD1 (6 bases). Trimming pared 3 bases from V and 2 bases from J, leaving 26 bases between. The CDR3 is 20 residues long. Germline CDR1 is LNHNV and CDR2 is YYDKDF (reference sequence). In DNA, the CDR3 is TGTGCCACCAGCAGTGATCTAGGGGGGGCGATGGAGGTTGGCAATCAGCCCCAGCATTTT. The encoded protein is CATSSDLGGAMEVGNQPQHF. The full variable domain, completed using reference TRBV15 and TRBJ1-5, is DAMVIQNPRYQVTQFGKPVTLSCSQTLNHNVMYWYQQKSSQAPKLLFHYYDKDFNNEADTPDNFQSRRPNTSFCFLDIRSPGLGDTAMYLCATSSDLGGAMEVGNQPQHFGDGTRLSIL.

This clone has just a few counts. V usage is TRBV3-1 (or the pseudogene TRBV3-2) and J usage is TRBJ1-2, with D uncertain. The germline V gene has CDR1 LGHDT and CDR2 YNNKEL (reference sequence). The CDR3 has 12 amino acids. V was clipped by 5 bases and J by 7 bases, with 11 bases between them. CDR3: CASSLVTSGYTF. The CDR3 DNA reads as TGTGCCAGCAGCTTAGTTACTAGTGGCTACACCTTC.

The gene calls are TRBV6-5 and TRBJ2-1, with a possible D match to TRBD1 (5 bases). The CDR3 spans 11 residues. Germline CDR1 is MNHEY and CDR2 is SVGAGI. V gave up 8 bases and J gave up 8 bases, with 10 bases separating them. Written as DNA, the CDR3 is TGTGCCAGCGGGTCAGGGCATGAGCAGTTCTTC. It encodes CASGSGHEQFF.

The chain recombines TRBV10-3 with TRBJ2-7; D unclear. The CDR3 is 13 amino acids. In germline, CDR1 is ENHRY, CDR2 SYGVKD. V lost 6 bases and J 1 base, leaving 10 bases between the germline ends. Here the CDR3 reads CAIRPLQSYEQYF. DNA of the CDR3: TGTGCCATCAGACCTCTCCAGTCCTACGAGCAGTACTTC.

V gene TRBV20-1 combines with J gene TRBJ2-5, with 9 bases fitting TRBD2. This CDR3 region has 15 residues. The ends lost 3 bases at V and 4 bases at J; junction bases unmatched: 9. Germline CDR1 and CDR2: DFQATT and SNEGSKA (reference sequence). This CDR3 is CSASWREGGGETQYF. CDR3 nucleotides: TGCAGTGCTAGTTGGCGGGAGGGCGGAGGAGAGACCCAGTACTTC.

The gene calls are TRBV28 and TRBJ1-2, with D possibly TRBD1 on 5 matching bases. The V end was cut by 3 bases, the J end by 6 bases, with 8 bases between. This CDR3 is built from 12 residues. CDR1 is MDHEN, CDR2 SYDVKM, per germline. The CDR3: CASSLTAHGYTF. The CDR3 DNA follows: TGTGCCAGCAGTTTGACAGCGCATGGCTACACCTTC.

This clone turned up a few times. CDR3 in DNA: TGTGCCTGGAGTCGGCAGGGTGGTTCACCCCTCCACTTT. Protein: CAWSRQGGSPLHF. The chain recombines TRBV30 with TRBJ1-6; TRBD1 might be the D (5 bases). Trimming removed 2 bases at V and 9 bases at J, with 11 bases between. The length of the CDR3 is 13 residues. CDR1 is GTSNPN and CDR2 is SVGIG in the germline V gene (reference sequence). The full variable domain, completed using reference TRBV30 and TRBJ1-6, is SQTIHQWPATLVQPVGSPLSLECTVEGTSNPNLYWYRQAAGRGLQLLFYSVGIGQISSEVPQNLSASRPQDRQFILSSKKLLLSDSGFYLCAWSRQGGSPLHFGNGTRLTVT.

This clone was seen a few times. V and J are TRBV6-4 and TRBJ2-1; 12 nucleotides agree with TRBD2. The V segment lost 6 bases and the J segment 0 bases; nucleotides outside the gene matches: 12. Germline V gene data show CDR1 as MRHNA and CDR2 as SNTAGT. The CDR3 is 19 residues long. The CDR3 DNA reads as TGTGCCAGCAGCAAAACCGGGACTAGCGGGTCCCGCTCCTACAATGAGCAGTTCTTC. Translated, it gives CASSKTGTSGSRSYNEQFF.

The chain recombines TRBV9 with TRBJ1-2; 10 bases agree with TRBD1. This CDR3 is built from 14 residues. V lost 4 bases and J lost 4; bases outside the gene matches: 4. Germline V gene sequence: CDR1 SGDLS, CDR2 YYNGEE. The DNA for the CDR3 is TGTGCCAGCAGCTTGGGACAGGGGACCTATGGCTACACCTTC. Protein: CASSLGQGTYGYTF.

With respect to this clone: An end of the junction differs from the germline gene, which may be a read error. The CDR3 region is CASSYSGRAASHEQYF. As DNA, the CDR3 is TGCGCCAGCAGCTACAGCGGGAGGGCCGCCTCCCACGAGCAGTACTTC. The V and J genes are TRBV5-1 and TRBJ2-7, with 10 positions matching TRBD2. Germline-derived CDR1 and CDR2 are SGHRS and YFSETQ. The CDR3 totals 16 residues. Complete variable domain (other parts from reference TRBV5-1 and TRBJ2-7): KAGVTQTPRYLIKTRGQQVTLSCSPISGHRSVSWYQQTPGQGLQFLFEYFSETQRNKGNFPGRFSGRQFSNSRSEMNVSTLELGDSALYLCASSYSGRAASHEQYFGPGTRLTVT.

The chain links TRBV9 to TRBJ1-2, with D perhaps matching TRBD1 (6 bases). Germline CDR1 reads SGDLS; CDR2 reads YYNGEE. Trimming took 0 bases from V and 7 from J, leaving 16 bases between them. This CDR3 comprises 15 residues. The CDR3 coding sequence is TGTGCCAGCAGCGTAGAACCAGGGAGGGGGGTTGGCTACACCTTC. As protein: CASSVEPGRGVGYTF.

V is TRBV19 and J is TRBJ1-2, with D possibly matching TRBD1 (5 bases). Germline lookup yields CDR1 LNHDA and CDR2 SQIVND (reference sequence). There are 16 residues in the CDR3. With 1 base removed from V and 6 bases from J, the gap between germline ends came to 18 bases. The CDR3 coding sequence is TGTGCCAGTAGTATAGGGGGGGAATTGTTTGGAGATGGCTACACCTTC. Translating gives CASSIGGELFGDGYTF.

The rearrangement joins TRBV7-2 to TRBJ2-5; 8 positions agree with TRBD1. Germline assignment: CDR1 SGHTA and CDR2 FQGNSA. V lost 2 bases to trimming and J lost 5 bases; unmatched junction nucleotides: 4. The length of the CDR3 is 14 residues. CDR3 protein: CASSLSRTGETQYF. CDR3 DNA: TGTGCCAGCAGCTTAAGTAGGACAGGGGAGACCCAGTACTTC.

The chain joins TRBV18 to TRBJ2-5; possibly TRBD2 for D (6 bases). Trimming removed 6 bases at V and 1 base at J, with 15 bases between. Germline lookup yields CDR1 KGHSH and CDR2 LQKENI. The CDR3 is made up of 15 amino acids. CDR3 sequence: CASSGGMGIQETQYF. CDR3 bases: TGTGCCAGCTCTGGAGGGATGGGGATCCAAGAGACCCAGTACTTC.

The chain is built from TRBV11-2 and TRBJ2-1; D gene uncertain. The CDR3 is 14 residues long. CDR1 and CDR2 (germline): SGHAT, FQNNGV. Trimming took 0 bases from V and 6 from J, leaving 9 bases between them. CDR3 DNA: TGTGCCAGCAGCTTAGATCGGGTGGGCAATGAGCAGTTCTTC. It yields the protein CASSLDRVGNEQFF.